What follows are 4 T cell receptor beta chains derived from one specimen sequenced in a study of regulatory T cells in long-lasting Graves disease. Combining iRepertoire HTBI primers with Arm-PCR of CDR3 regions, the authors built TCR beta libraries. TCRdb recomputed calls from the multiplex PCR reads with MiXCR, one row per CDR3 protein. This sample has just over 600,000 distinct CDR3 sequences, with around 17% found just once. Time point here: newly diagnosed GD, antithyroid drugs for less than 3 months. RNA from PBMCs was the source of the TCR library. The data also belong to a second study, concerning T cells in Graves' hyperthyroidism and ophthalmopathy.

The sample was peripheral blood mononuclear cells (PBMCs), taken at new diagnosis, from a patient treated with antithyroid drugs. The receptors shown here come from a woman aged 25 to 39 with Graves disease.

This sequence joins TRBV3-1 and TRBJ2-1; D is undetermined. The CDR3 runs 14 residues. The V end lost 3 bases, the J end lost 8 bases, and 14 bases lay between the germline ends. Per germline, CDR1 LGHDT and CDR2 YNNKEL (reference sequence). The chain's CDR3 is CASSQLRKVDEQFF. CDR3 sequence (DNA): TGTGCCAGCAGCCAGCTCCGAAAAGTCGATGAGCAGTTCTTC.

This clonotype came up many times. As DNA, the CDR3 is TGTGCCAGCAGCTTAGAGACAGCCTACGAGCAGTACTTC. Residues: CASSLETAYEQYF. V is TRBV7-6 and J is TRBJ2-7, with D possibly being TRBD1 (5 bases). Deletions cut 1 base from V and 2 bases from J, with 6 bases between. Germline CDR1 and CDR2: SGHVS and FNYEAQ. The CDR3 is 13 amino acids.

This clonotype was observed many times. The chain is built from TRBV29-1 and TRBJ1-1; D not resolved. Trimming cost V 3 bases and J 0 bases, with 8 bases left between them. CDR1 SQVTM and CDR2 ANQGSEA come from the germline V gene. The CDR3 spans 13 residues. The CDR3 region has the DNA TGCAGCGTTGATTGGCAGATGAACACTGAAGCTTTCTTT. Encoded protein: CSVDWQMNTEAFF. Full variable domain (outside the CDR3, taken from reference TRBV29-1 and TRBJ1-1): SAVISQKPSRDICQRGTSLTIQCQVDSQVTMMFWYRQQPGQSLTLIATANQGSEATYESGFVIDKFPISRPNLTFSTLTVSNMSPEDSSIYLCSVDWQMNTEAFFGQGTRLTVV.

In this sample, this clonotype turned up a few times. The V call is TRBV7-2, the J call TRBJ1-4; D uncertain. The V and J ends lost 5 bases and 5 bases respectively, with 12 bases between them. CDR3 length equals 14 residues. The germline CDR1 and CDR2 sequences are SGHTA and FQGNSA. For the CDR3, the DNA is TGTGCCAGCAGCACGGTCATCCTCAATGAAAAACTGTTTTTT. This codes for CASSTVILNEKLFF.